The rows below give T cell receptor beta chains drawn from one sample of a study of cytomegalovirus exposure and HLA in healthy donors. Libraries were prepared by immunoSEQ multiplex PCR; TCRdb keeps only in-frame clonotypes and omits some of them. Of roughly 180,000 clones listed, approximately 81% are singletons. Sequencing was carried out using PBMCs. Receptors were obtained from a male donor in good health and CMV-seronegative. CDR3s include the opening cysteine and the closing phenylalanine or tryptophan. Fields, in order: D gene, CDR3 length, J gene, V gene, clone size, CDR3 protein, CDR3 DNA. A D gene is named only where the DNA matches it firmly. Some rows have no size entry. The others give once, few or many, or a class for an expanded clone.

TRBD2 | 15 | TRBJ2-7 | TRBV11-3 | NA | CASSSRAGGPYEQYF | TGTGCCAGCAGCTCTCGGGCGGGAGGGCCCTACGAGCAGTACTTC
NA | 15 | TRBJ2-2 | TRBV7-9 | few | CSSSPTSGDTGELFF | TGTTCCAGCAGCCCGACATCAGGGGACACCGGGGAGCTGTTTTTT
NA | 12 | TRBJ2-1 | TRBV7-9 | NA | CASSMATDTMFF | TGTGCCAGCAGCATGGCTACCGATACTATGTTCTTC
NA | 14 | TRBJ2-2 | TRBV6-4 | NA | CASSGAPGTGELFF | TGTGCCAGCAGTGGGGCCCCGGGGACCGGGGAGCTGTTTTTT
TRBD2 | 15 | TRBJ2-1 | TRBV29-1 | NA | CSVEWLAGDYNEQFF | TGCAGCGTTGAATGGTTAGCGGGGGATTACAATGAGCAGTTCTTC
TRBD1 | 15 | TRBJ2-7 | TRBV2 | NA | CASRPQGMSSYEQYF | TGTGCCAGCAGGCCACAGGGGATGAGTTCCTACGAGCAGTACTTC
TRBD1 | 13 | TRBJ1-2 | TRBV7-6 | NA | CASSPTGNYGYTF | TGTGCCAGCAGCCCGACAGGGAACTATGGCTACACCTTC
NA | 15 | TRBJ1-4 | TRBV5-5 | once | CASGGISTKNEKLFF | TGTGCCAGCGGAGGTATATCAACGAAAAATGAAAAACTGTTTTTT
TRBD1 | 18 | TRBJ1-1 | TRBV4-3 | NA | CASSQGTGVGSGPPEAFF | TGCGCCAGCAGCCAAGGTACAGGGGTAGGTTCCGGTCCCCCTGAAGCTTTCTTT
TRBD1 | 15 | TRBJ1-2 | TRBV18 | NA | CASSPSRTGGDGYTF | TGTGCCAGCTCACCATCCCGGACAGGGGGCGATGGCTACACCTTC
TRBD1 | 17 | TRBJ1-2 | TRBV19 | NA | CASSILATGEYRGGYTF | TGTGCCAGTAGTATATTGGCTACAGGGGAATACCGTGGAGGCTACACCTTC
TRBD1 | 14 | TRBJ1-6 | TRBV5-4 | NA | CASSTGQGWSPLHF | TGTGCCAGCAGCACCGGACAGGGTTGGTCACCCCTCCACTTT
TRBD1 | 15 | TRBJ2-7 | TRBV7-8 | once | CASRITGDFAYEQYF | TGTGCCAGCAGGATAACAGGGGATTTTGCCTACGAGCAGTACTTC
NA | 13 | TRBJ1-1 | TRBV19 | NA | CASSILIDTEAFF | TGTGCCAGTAGTATATTAATCGACACTGAAGCTTTCTTT
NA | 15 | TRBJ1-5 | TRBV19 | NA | CASSIFGGGNQPQHF | TGTGCCAGTAGTATCTTTGGGGGGGGTAATCAGCCCCAGCATTTT
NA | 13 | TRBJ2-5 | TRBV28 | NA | CASSFAIQETQYF | TGTGCCAGCAGTTTCGCGATCCAAGAGACCCAGTACTTC
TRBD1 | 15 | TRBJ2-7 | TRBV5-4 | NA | CASSSDRGQGYEQYF | TGTGCCAGCAGCTCCGACAGGGGGCAAGGGTACGAGCAGTACTTC
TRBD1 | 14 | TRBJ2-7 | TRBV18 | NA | CASSQGDRGREQYF | TGTGCCAGCTCCCAGGGGGACAGGGGACGCGAGCAGTACTTC
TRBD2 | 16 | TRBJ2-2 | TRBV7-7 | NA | CASSSSLAGATGELFF | TGTGCCAGCAGCTCCTCTCTAGCGGGGGCCACCGGGGAGCTGTTTTTT
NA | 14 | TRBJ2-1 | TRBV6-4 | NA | CASSDQGVLTEQFF | TGTGCCAGCAGTGACCAAGGGGTTTTAACTGAGCAGTTCTTC
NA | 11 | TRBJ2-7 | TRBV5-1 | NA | CASKGEYEQYF | TGCGCCAGCAAAGGGGAATACGAGCAGTACTTC
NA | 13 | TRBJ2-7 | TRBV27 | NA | CASLTRDHREQYF | TGTGCCAGCCTCACCCGGGATCATCGCGAGCAGTACTTC
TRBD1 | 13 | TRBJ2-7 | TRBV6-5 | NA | CASTGTGFYEQYF | TGTGCCAGCACTGGGACAGGGTTCTACGAGCAGTACTTC
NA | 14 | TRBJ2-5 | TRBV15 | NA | CATRELATVETQYF | TGTGCCACCCGGGAACTAGCTACGGTAGAGACCCAGTACTTC
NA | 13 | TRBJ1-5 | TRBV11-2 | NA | CASSSGVNQPQHF | TGTGCCAGCAGCTCAGGGGTCAATCAGCCCCAGCATTTT
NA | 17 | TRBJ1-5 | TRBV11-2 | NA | CASSLVPTAYSNQPQHF | TGTGCCAGCAGCTTAGTCCCCACAGCTTATAGCAATCAGCCCCAGCATTTT
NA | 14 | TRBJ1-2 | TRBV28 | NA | CASSLVLANYGYTF | TGTGCCAGCAGCCTGGTTTTAGCTAACTATGGCTACACCTTC
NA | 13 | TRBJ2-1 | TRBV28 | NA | CASTLGGVNEQFF | TGTGCCAGCACCCTTGGCGGGGTCAATGAGCAGTTCTTC
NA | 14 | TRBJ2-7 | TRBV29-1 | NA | CSVARAGKLNEQYF | TGCAGCGTTGCGAGGGCAGGAAAACTCAACGAGCAGTACTTC
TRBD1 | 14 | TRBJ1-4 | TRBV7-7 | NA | CASSRDRGHEKLFF | TGTGCCAGCAGCCGGGACAGGGGGCATGAAAAACTGTTTTTT
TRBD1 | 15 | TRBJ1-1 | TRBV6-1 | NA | CASSPRTGLGTEAFF | TGTGCCAGCAGTCCCCGGACAGGGTTAGGCACTGAAGCTTTCTTT
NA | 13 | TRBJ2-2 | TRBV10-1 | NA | CASSELITGELFF | TGCGCCAGCAGTGAGTTAATAACCGGGGAGCTGTTTTTT
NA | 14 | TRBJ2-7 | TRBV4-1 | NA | CASSQEGNAYEQYF | TGCGCCAGCAGCCAAGAGGGCAACGCCTACGAGCAGTACTTC
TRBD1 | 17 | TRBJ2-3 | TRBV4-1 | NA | CASSQDRGQGGADTQYF | TGCGCCAGCAGCCAAGATCGAGGACAGGGGGGAGCAGATACGCAGTATTTT
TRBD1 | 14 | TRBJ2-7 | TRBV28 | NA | CASSFLRGQNEQYF | TGTGCCAGCAGTTTTTTGAGGGGGCAAAACGAGCAGTACTTC
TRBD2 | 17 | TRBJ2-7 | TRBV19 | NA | CASSPRGTSGLAYEQYF | TGTGCCAGTAGCCCAAGAGGGACTAGCGGGCTTGCCTACGAGCAGTACTTC
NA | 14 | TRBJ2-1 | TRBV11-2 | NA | CASSPRRAAASQFF | TGTGCCAGCAGCCCTCGGAGGGCGGCGGCTTCGCAGTTCTTC
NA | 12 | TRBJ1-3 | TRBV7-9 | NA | CSSSPLGNTIYF | TGTTCCAGCAGCCCCCTTGGAAACACCATATATTTT
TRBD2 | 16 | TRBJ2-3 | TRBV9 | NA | CASSPSHWDYTDTQYF | TGTGCCAGCAGCCCTAGCCATTGGGACTACACAGATACGCAGTATTTT
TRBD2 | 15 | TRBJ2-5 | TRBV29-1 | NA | CSVVGTSGRRETQYF | TGCAGCGTTGTGGGGACTAGCGGGAGAAGGGAGACCCAGTACTTC
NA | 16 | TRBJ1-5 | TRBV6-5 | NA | CASSYSSQGRLQPQHF | TGTGCCAGCAGTTACTCCTCGCAGGGGAGACTACAGCCCCAGCATTTT
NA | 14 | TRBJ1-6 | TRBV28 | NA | CASSLGVAGSPLHF | TGTGCCAGCAGCCTCGGGGTAGCGGGGTCACCCCTCCACTTT
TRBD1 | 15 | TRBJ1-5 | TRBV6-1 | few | CASSRGTGGGQPQHF | TGTGCCAGCAGTCGGGGGACAGGGGGGGGTCAGCCCCAGCATTTT
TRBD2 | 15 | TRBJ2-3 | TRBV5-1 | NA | CASSPTSASTDTQYF | TGCGCCAGCAGCCCGACTAGCGCTAGCACAGATACGCAGTATTTT
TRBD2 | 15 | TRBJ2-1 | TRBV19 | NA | CASSGTSGGRSEQFF | TGTGCCAGTAGTGGGACTAGCGGGGGACGTAGTGAGCAGTTCTTC
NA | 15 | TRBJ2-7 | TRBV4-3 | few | CASSQASGWEYEQYF | TGCGCCAGCAGCCAAGCCTCAGGTTGGGAGTACGAGCAGTACTTC
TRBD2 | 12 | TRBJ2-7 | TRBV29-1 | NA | CSVGTSGSEQYF | TGCAGCGTGGGGACTAGCGGGAGCGAGCAGTACTTC
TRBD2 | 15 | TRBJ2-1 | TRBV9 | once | CASSPRTSGNNEQFF | TGTGCCAGCAGCCCGAGGACTAGCGGGAACAATGAGCAGTTCTTC
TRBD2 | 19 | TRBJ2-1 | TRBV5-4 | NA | CASSPTPPGLAGGINEQFF | TGTGCCAGCAGCCCCACCCCCCCGGGCCTAGCGGGAGGTATTAATGAGCAGTTCTTC
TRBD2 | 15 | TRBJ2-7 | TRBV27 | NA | CASSFGLAGSYEQYF | TGTGCCAGCAGTTTCGGGCTAGCGGGTTCCTACGAGCAGTACTTC
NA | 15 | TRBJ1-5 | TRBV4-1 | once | CASSQGPGSNQPQHF | TGCGCCAGCAGCCAAGGTCCAGGGAGCAATCAGCCCCAGCATTTT
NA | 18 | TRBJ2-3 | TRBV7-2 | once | CASSLAQTRRLGTDTQYF | TGTGCCAGCAGCTTAGCCCAGACCCGGAGACTCGGGACAGATACGCAGTATTTT
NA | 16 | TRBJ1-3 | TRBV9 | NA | CASSVGGDFSGNTIYF | TGTGCCAGCAGCGTCGGGGGGGACTTCTCTGGAAACACCATATATTTT
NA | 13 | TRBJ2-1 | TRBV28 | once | CASSLEHRVEQFF | TGTGCCAGCAGTTTAGAGCACAGAGTCGAGCAGTTCTTC
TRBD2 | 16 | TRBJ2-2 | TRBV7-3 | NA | CASSPRGSGGGGELFF | TGTGCCAGCAGCCCCCGCGGGAGCGGTGGAGGAGGGGAGCTGTTTTTT
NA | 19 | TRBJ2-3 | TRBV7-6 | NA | CASSLKTGVGLAVGDTQYF | TGTGCCAGCAGCTTAAAGACAGGGGTTGGGCTAGCGGTTGGAGATACGCAGTATTTT
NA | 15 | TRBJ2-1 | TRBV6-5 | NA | CASSWGTRSYNEQFF | TGTGCCAGCAGTTGGGGGACACGTTCCTACAATGAGCAGTTCTTC
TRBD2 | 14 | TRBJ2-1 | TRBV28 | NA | CASIQREGGNEQFF | TGTGCCAGCATCCAGCGGGAGGGTGGCAATGAGCAGTTCTTC
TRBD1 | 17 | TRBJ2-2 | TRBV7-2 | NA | CASSLRRGQGDTGELFF | TGTGCCAGCAGCTTAAGAAGGGGGCAGGGGGACACCGGGGAGCTGTTTTTT
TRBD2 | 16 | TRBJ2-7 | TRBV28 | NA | CASGLAGGGISYEQYF | TGTGCCAGCGGTCTAGCGGGAGGAGGTATCTCCTACGAGCAGTACTTC